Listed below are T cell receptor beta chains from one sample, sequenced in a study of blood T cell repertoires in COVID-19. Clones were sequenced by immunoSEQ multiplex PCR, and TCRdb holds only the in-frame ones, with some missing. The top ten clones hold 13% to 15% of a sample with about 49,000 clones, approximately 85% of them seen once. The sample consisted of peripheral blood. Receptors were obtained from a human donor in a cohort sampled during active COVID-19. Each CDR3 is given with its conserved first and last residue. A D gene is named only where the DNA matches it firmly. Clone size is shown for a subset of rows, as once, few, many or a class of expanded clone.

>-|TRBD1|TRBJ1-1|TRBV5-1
TGCGCCAGCAGCTCCTTGGACAGGATAAACACTGAAGCTTTCTTT
CASSSLDRINTEAFF
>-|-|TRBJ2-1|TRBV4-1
TGCGCCAGCAGCCAAGGACTGCCTTCCTACAATGAGCAGTTCTTC
CASSQGLPSYNEQFF
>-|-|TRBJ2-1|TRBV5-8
TGTGCCAGCAGCTTAGGGGGGGCGGGCTACAATGAGCAGTTCTTC
CASSLGGAGYNEQFF
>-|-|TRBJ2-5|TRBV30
TGTGCCTGGAGTGTACCGGGAACCTCCCAGTACTTC
CAWSVPGTSQYF
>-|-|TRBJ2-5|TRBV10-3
TGTGCCATCAGTGAGTTGAAGGGGGTAGGAGAGACCCAGTACTTC
CAISELKGVGETQYF
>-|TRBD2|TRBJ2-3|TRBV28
TGTGCCAGCAGCATCCTAGCGGGAGTAGGAGATACGCAGTATTTT
CASSILAGVGDTQYF
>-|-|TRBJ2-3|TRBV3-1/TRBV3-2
TGTGCCAGCAGCCACGCGACTTTGGGAGATACGCAGTATTTT
CASSHATLGDTQYF
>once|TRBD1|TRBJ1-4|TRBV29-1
TGCAGCGTTGGAGAGGACAGGGGGCATGAAAAACTGTTTTTT
CSVGEDRGHEKLFF
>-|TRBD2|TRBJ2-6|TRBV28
TGTGCCAGCAGTTTGGGAGGGCCGGTAATTGGGGGGGCCAACGTCCTGACTTTC
CASSLGGPVIGGANVLTF
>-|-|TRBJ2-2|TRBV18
TGTGCCAGCTCACCACGTCCCGGGACGAACACCGGGGAGCTGTTTTTT
CASSPRPGTNTGELFF
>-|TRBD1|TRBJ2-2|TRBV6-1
TGTGCCAGCAGTGACGGGACAGGGGGCACCGGGGAGCTGTTTTTT
CASSDGTGGTGELFF
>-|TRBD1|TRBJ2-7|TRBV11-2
TGTGCCAGCAGTCCCCTGGGGACAGGCCTCGAGCAGTACTTC
CASSPLGTGLEQYF
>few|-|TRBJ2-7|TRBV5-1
TGCGCCAGCAGCTTAATGCAGGGCTCCCACTACGAGCAGTACTTC
CASSLMQGSHYEQYF
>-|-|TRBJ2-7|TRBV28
TGTGCCAGCAGCCACCCACGAATTCGAGGCTACGAGCAGTACTTC
CASSHPRIRGYEQYF
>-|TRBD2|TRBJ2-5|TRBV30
TGTGCCTGGGACCGGGGGGGGGCGCAGGAGACCCAGTACTTC
CAWDRGGAQETQYF
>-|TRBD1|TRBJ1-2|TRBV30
TGTGCCTGGAGGGATTTTGCTACAGGGGGGAAATTCTATGGCTACACCTTC
CAWRDFATGGKFYGYTF
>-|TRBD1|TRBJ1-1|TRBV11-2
TGTGCCAGCAGCCGACTGACAGGGGGGGGTACTGAAGCTTTCTTT
CASSRLTGGGTEAFF
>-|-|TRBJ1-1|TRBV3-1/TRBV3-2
TGTGCCAGCAGCCAAGTTTCAAGGGGAAACACTGAAGCTTTCTTT
CASSQVSRGNTEAFF
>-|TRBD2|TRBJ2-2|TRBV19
TGTGCCAGTGGCCCGCTAGCGGTAAACACCGGGGAGCTGTTTTTT
CASGPLAVNTGELFF
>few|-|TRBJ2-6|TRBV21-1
TGTGCCAGCAGCTCATCTCAGGTAGGTGGGGCCAACGTCCTGACTTTC
CASSSSQVGGANVLTF
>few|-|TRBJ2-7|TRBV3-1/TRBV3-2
TGTGCCAGCAGTCAAGGCGGCCGCCCGGGACACCTCTCCTACGAGCAGTACTTC
CASSQGGRPGHLSYEQYF
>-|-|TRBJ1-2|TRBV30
TGTGCCTGGAGAGAGAACTATGGCTACACCTTC
CAWRENYGYTF
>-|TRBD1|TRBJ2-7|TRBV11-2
TGTGCCAGCAGCTCCCGGACAGGGGACTACGAGCAGTACTTC
CASSSRTGDYEQYF
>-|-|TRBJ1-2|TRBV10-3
TGTGCCATCAGTGAGGACGGGTCCCTGGTTTACACCTTC
CAISEDGSLVYTF
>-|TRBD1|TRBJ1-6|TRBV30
TGTGCCTGGTCTCCGGGACAGGGGGCTGAGCCCCTCCACTTT
CAWSPGQGAEPLHF
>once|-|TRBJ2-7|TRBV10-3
TGTGCCATCAGTGACGGGACTGGAGGCGACGAGCAGTACTTC
CAISDGTGGDEQYF
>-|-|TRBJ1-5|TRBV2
TGTGCCAGCAGTGACGGGGTCGTGGGTAGCAATCAGCCCCAGCATTTT
CASSDGVVGSNQPQHF
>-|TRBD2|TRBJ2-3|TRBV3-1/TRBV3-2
TGTGCCAGCAGCCAGCGTCGACTAGCGGTCTCATACACAGATACGCAGTATTTT
CASSQRRLAVSYTDTQYF
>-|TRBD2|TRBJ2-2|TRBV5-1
TGCGCCAGCACCCTAGCGGGTGGCAACACCGGGGAGCTGTTTTTT
CASTLAGGNTGELFF
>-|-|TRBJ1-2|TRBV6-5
TGTGCCAGCACCCCTACCTCAGACATCTATGGCTACACCTTC
CASTPTSDIYGYTF
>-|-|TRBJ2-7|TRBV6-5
TGTGCCGTTTGGGGGGACTCCTACGAGCAGTACTTC
CAVWGDSYEQYF
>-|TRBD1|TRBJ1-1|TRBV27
TGTGCCAGCAGTTTAGCGCCCCCTGGGACAGGGGTGGACACTGAAGCTTTCTTT
CASSLAPPGTGVDTEAFF
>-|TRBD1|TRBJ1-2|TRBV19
TGTGCCAGTAGGACGACAGGGTTGGAGCATGGCTACACCTTC
CASRTTGLEHGYTF
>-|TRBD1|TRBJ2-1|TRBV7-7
TGTGCCAGCAGCTCAGTAACTCAGGGGGCTGGTGAGCAGTTCTTC
CASSSVTQGAGEQFF
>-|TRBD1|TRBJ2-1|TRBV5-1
TGCGCCAGCAGCTCAACAGGGGGGAGCTTCGATGAGCAGTTCTTC
CASSSTGGSFDEQFF
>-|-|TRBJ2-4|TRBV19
TGTGCCAGTAGTATAACTCTAGCCAAAAACATTCAGTACTTC
CASSITLAKNIQYF
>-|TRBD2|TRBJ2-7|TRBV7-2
TGTGCCAGCAGCCTGAGGACTAGCGGGGCCGAGCAGTACTTC
CASSLRTSGAEQYF